Each of the 21 T cell receptor beta chains below was sequenced from the same sample in a study of T cells in women clearing cervical HPV infection. The protocol was immunoSEQ multiplex PCR, while the TCRdb copy is restricted to in-frame clones and leaves out a portion. The sample table sets out approximately 13,000 clones. Source material: blood buffy coat. These receptors originate from a woman aged 18 to 69 with a cervical HPV16 infection that either progressed to CIN3+ or cleared (not recorded which).

In regard to this clone: The CDR3 end is not reached by the read, which stops 3 residues before it; the germline J gene fills it in. This chain links TRBV9 with TRBJ1-2, with D hard to call. The CDR3 sequence is 13 residues long. Trimming left V 3 bases short and J 4 bases short, with 10 bases between. Germline CDR1 SGDLS, CDR2 YYNGEE. The CDR3 protein is CASSAEEGYGYTF. The sequenced CDR3 bases are TGTGCCAGCAGCGCGGAGGAGGGCTATGGC.

This clone is deemed medium-sized by its frequency. The CDR3 is cut off 3 residues early in the read; its end comes from the germline J gene. V and J are TRBV6-2 or TRBV6-3 and TRBJ2-7; the D gene is possibly TRBD1 (6 bases). The CDR3 is 16 amino acids. Germline V gene sequence: CDR1 MNHEY, CDR2 SVGEGT. V was shortened by 5 bases and J by 2 bases, with 19 bases between the two germline ends. Incomplete CDR3 DNA: TGTGCCAGCAGTCCCCCACTAGGACAGTCAACCTACGAG. This translates into CASSPPLGQSTYE. In full, the CDR3 is CASSPPLGQSTYEQYF.

Note on this clone: The read ends 3 residues before the CDR3 terminus; that terminus is restored from the germline J gene. The rearrangement uses TRBV6-2 or TRBV6-3 and TRBJ2-3; D unclear. The CDR3 sequence is 12 residues long. Germline V gives CDR1 MNHEY, CDR2 SVGEGT. CDR3 loop: CASSYYSETQYF. The sequenced part of the CDR3 DNA is TGTGCCAGCAGTTACTACAGTGAGACG.

With regard to this clone: The read halts 3 residues ahead of the CDR3 end, with the missing end drawn from the germline J gene. The chain uses TRBV7-8 and TRBJ2-7; D is uncertain. V dropped 1 base and J dropped 0 bases, with 7 bases sitting between them. The length of the CDR3 is 14 residues. Germline values: CDR1 SGHVS, CDR2 FQNEAQ. The sequenced CDR3 bases are TGTGCCAGCAGCTTAGGTCGTAGCTCCTACGAG. It yields the protein CASSLGRSSYE. The entire CDR3 reads CASSLGRSSYEQYF.

Judged by frequency, this clone is medium-sized (0.01 to 0.1%). The read gets to within 3 residues of the CDR3 end, and the germline J gene fills in the rest. The rearrangement uses TRBV18 and TRBJ2-5, with no clear D. The germline CDR1 and CDR2 sequences are KGHSH and LQKENI. The CDR3 runs 13 residues. V was clipped by 0 bases and J by 2 bases, with 4 bases between them. CDR3 region: CASSPPSQETQYF. Partial CDR3 DNA: TGTGCCAGCTCACCACCTTCTCAAGAGACC. Full variable domain (remainder filled in from reference TRBV18 and TRBJ2-5): NAGVMQNPRHLVRRRGQEARLRCSPMKGHSHVYWYRQLPEEGLKFMVYLQKENIIDESGMPKERFSAEFPKEGPSILRIQQVVRGDSAAYFCASSPPSQETQYFGPGTRLLVL.

In regard to this clone: Sequencing ends 3 residues short of the CDR3 end; the germline J gene provides the rest. The V gene is TRBV20-1, the J gene TRBJ2-7; 7 bases match TRBD2. Unmatched junction bases numbered 20, after V lost 4 bases and J lost 2 bases. Germline V gene sequence: CDR1 DFQATT, CDR2 SNEGSKA (reference sequence). The CDR3 has 18 amino acids. The CDR3 DNA, read in part, is TGCAGTGCTACCCTTATAGGACTAGTCAGAAAAACCACCTACGAG. Protein: CSATLIGLVRKTTYE. The whole CDR3 region reads CSATLIGLVRKTTYEQYF.

Comment on this clone: The read ends 3 residues early relative to the CDR3; the germline J gene fills the gap. This chain connects TRBV6-2 or TRBV6-3 to TRBJ2-5, with a possible D match to TRBD1 (5 bases). The CDR3 has 14 amino acids. V was pared by 10 bases and J by 5 bases, with 20 bases between. CDR1 is MNHEY and CDR2 is SVGEGT in the germline V gene. The part of the CDR3 DNA that was read is TGTGCCACTAACAATAGGGGATCGGGCGAGACC. This gives the protein CATNNRGSGET. The whole CDR3 protein is CATNNRGSGETQYF.

Concerning this clone: The read terminates 3 residues before the CDR3 end, so the remaining end is supplied by the germline J gene. This chain connects TRBV7-9 to TRBJ2-7; D gene ambiguous. V was clipped by 1 base and J by 6 bases, with 7 bases between them. CDR1 and CDR2 from the germline V gene are SEHNR and FQNEAQ (reference sequence). The CDR3 has 12 residues. The DNA read from the CDR3 is TGTGCCAGCAGCTTAGATCTCCCCGAG. It encodes CASSLDLPE. The entire CDR3 sequence reads CASSLDLPEQYF.

In the case of this clone: With the read ending 3 residues before the CDR3 end, the germline J gene is used to fill in that end. The chain employs TRBV20-1 and TRBJ2-2; 7 bases match TRBD1. In germline, CDR1 is DFQATT, CDR2 SNEGSKA (reference sequence). The CDR3 is 12 residues long. CDR3 sequence: CSASQDRVALFF. The part of the CDR3 DNA that was read is TGCAGTGCTAGCCAAGACAGGGTAGCG.

Worth noting for this clone: From the germline J gene comes the end of the CDR3, since the read stops 3 residues before it. This chain joins TRBV11-1 and TRBJ2-1; 7 nucleotides match TRBD2. Trimming cost V 1 base and J 6 bases; bases outside gene matches: 3. CDR1 is SGHAT, CDR2 FQDESV, per germline (reference sequence). This CDR3 is 14 amino acids long. CDR3 residues: CASSLGLAANEQFF. The covered CDR3 bases are TGTGCCAGCAGCTTAGGACTAGCTGCCAATGAG.

This clone ranks as medium-sized in terms of frequency. The read halts 3 residues ahead of the CDR3 end, with the missing end drawn from the germline J gene. The V call is TRBV7-2, the J call TRBJ2-7; D is unclear. V was shortened by 5 bases and J by 0 bases, with 8 bases between the two germline ends. Germline CDR1 and CDR2: SGHTA and FQGNSA. The CDR3 consists of 13 residues. The CDR3 bases that were read are TGTGCCAGCAGCCCCCCCCTCTCCTACGAG. Residues: CASSPPLSYE. The CDR3 reads in full as CASSPPLSYEQYF.

Points on this clone: With the read ending 3 residues before the CDR3 end, the germline J gene is used to fill in that end. The chain has TRBV11-3 and TRBJ2-2, with 7 bases matching TRBD1. The V gene end was trimmed by 10 bases and the J gene end by 4 bases; junction bases not matched to a gene: 6. This CDR3 contains 13 residues. The germline CDR1 and CDR2 sequences are SGHNT and YENEEA. The CDR3 loop is CATEGGSTGELFF. The sequenced part of the CDR3 DNA is TGTGCCACCGAAGGGGGCTCCACCGGGGAG.

Details on this clone: Read data end 3 residues before the CDR3 end; the end is taken from the germline J gene. The gene calls are TRBV5-1 and TRBJ2-1, with D possibly being TRBD1 (7 bases). The germline V gene has CDR1 SGHRS and CDR2 YFSETQ. CDR3 length equals 15 residues. Trimming shortened V by 4 bases and J by 3 bases, and 14 bases separated the two germline ends. The CDR3 sequence: CASSQEGTDYNEQFF. The sequenced CDR3 bases are TGCGCCAGCAGCCAGGAGGGGACAGACTACAATGAG.

Of note for this clone: The CDR3 goes on 3 residues after the read ends, and that part is filled in from the germline J gene. The chain recombines TRBV20-1 with TRBJ2-1; TRBD2 might be the D (6 bases). Trimming removed 3 bases at V and 0 bases at J, with 12 bases between. This CDR3 spans 15 amino acids. Germline lookup yields CDR1 DFQATT and CDR2 SNEGSKA (reference sequence). The sequenced part of the CDR3 DNA is TGCAGTGCTAGGACGGGGGTGAGCTCCTACAATGAG. It is translated as CSARTGVSSYNE. The whole CDR3 region reads CSARTGVSSYNEQFF.

Regarding this clone: The read gets to within 3 residues of the CDR3 end, and the germline J gene fills in the rest. The chain has TRBV2 and TRBJ1-2; D call uncertain. Trimming took off 6 bases at V and 7 bases at J, with 15 bases between the two ends. The germline V gene encodes CDR1 SNHLY and CDR2 FYNNEI. The CDR3 runs to 13 residues. The part of the CDR3 DNA that was read is TGTGCCAGCAGGGCGGGCGACCGGGGTGGC. Protein: CASRAGDRGG. The whole CDR3 protein reads CASRAGDRGGYTF. Combining the CDR3 with reference TRBV2 and TRBJ1-2 gives the whole variable domain EPEVTQTPSHQVTQMGQEVILRCVPISNHLYFYWYRQILGQKVEFLVSFYNNEISEKSEIFDDQFSVERPDGSNFTLKIRSTKLEDSAMYFCASRAGDRGGYTFGSGTRLTVV.

Concerning this clone: The read finishes 3 residues shy of the CDR3 end, and the germline J gene is used to complete it. The chain is built from TRBV20-1 and TRBJ2-1, with 10 positions matching TRBD2. J lost 6 bases, V lost 0 bases, and 8 bases had no gene match. Germline V lookup: CDR1 DFQATT, CDR2 SNEGSKA (reference sequence). The CDR3 runs 16 residues. CDR3 residues: CSARDHSGRASNEQFF. Incomplete CDR3 DNA: TGCAGTGCTAGAGATCACAGCGGGAGGGCCAGCAATGAG.

With regard to this clone: The observed sequence ends 3 residues before the CDR3 terminus, with the missing tail filled in from the germline J gene. The rearrangement uses TRBV7-9 and TRBJ1-2; D unclear. This CDR3 spans 15 amino acids. In germline, CDR1 is SEHNR, CDR2 FQNEAQ (reference sequence). The part of the CDR3 DNA that was read is TGTGCCAGCAGCTTCGAGCGGACCGTGGATAATGAC. Amino acids: CASSFERTVDND. The whole CDR3 reads CASSFERTVDNDYTF. Full variable domain (remainder filled in from reference TRBV7-9 and TRBJ1-2): DTGVSQNPRHKITKRGQNVTFRCDPISEHNRLYWYRQTLGQGPEFLTYFQNEAQLEKSRLLSDRFSAERPKGSFSTLEIQRTEQGDSAMYLCASSFERTVDNDYTFGSGTRLTVV.

Note on this clone: The sequenced fragment ends 3 residues before the CDR3 boundary, so the rest is inferred from the germline J gene. The J gene is TRBJ2-7, the V gene TRBV18; possibly TRBD2 for D (6 bases). This CDR3 comprises 17 residues. Germline CDR1 reads KGHSH; CDR2 reads LQKENI. Trimming took 3 bases from V and 1 from J, leaving 19 bases between them. CDR3 amino acids: CASSPPSSGGVSYEQYF. CDR3 DNA (partial): TGTGCCAGCTCACCCCCCTCTTCCGGGGGAGTATCCTACGAG.

Notes on this clone: The read ends 3 residues before the CDR3 terminus; that terminus is restored from the germline J gene. V is TRBV7-9 and J is TRBJ1-2; D may be TRBD1 (5 bases). Per germline, CDR1 SEHNR and CDR2 FQNEAQ (reference sequence). This CDR3 spans 15 amino acids. The sequenced part of the CDR3 DNA is TGTGCCAGCAGCTCCCCGGGACTAGCCCTGAATGAC. Protein: CASSSPGLALND. The whole CDR3 protein is CASSSPGLALNDYTF.

Concerning this clone itself: From the germline J gene comes the end of the CDR3, since the read stops 3 residues before it. The V call is TRBV7-2, the J call TRBJ1-5; TRBD1 might be the D (6 bases). CDR3 length: 14 amino acids. Trimming took off 3 bases at V and 2 bases at J, with 8 bases between the two ends. The germline V gene encodes CDR1 SGHTA and CDR2 FQGNSA. CDR3 region: CASSFQGRNQPQHF. CDR3 bases read: TGTGCCAGCAGCTTCCAGGGGCGCAATCAGCCC.

Concerning this clone: The DNA ends 3 residues before the CDR3 does, and the rest of the CDR3 is filled in from the germline J gene. The chain uses TRBV5-6 and TRBJ2-7, with D uncertain. Trimming shortened V by 2 bases and J by 3 bases, and 9 bases separated the two germline ends. This CDR3 region has 13 residues. Germline V gene data show CDR1 as SGHDT and CDR2 as YYEEEE. CDR3 DNA (partial): TGTGCCAGCAGCTTCGGTCTAGTCTACGAG. This translates into CASSFGLVYE. The full CDR3 is CASSFGLVYEQYF.